Listed below are T cell receptor beta chains from one sample, sequenced in a study of blood T cells in healthy people across ages. TCRdb itself ran the 5' RACE reads through MiXCR, one entry per CDR3 protein. The table lists around 400,000 distinct CDR3 sequences, about 55% of them singletons, with about 54% in the top ten. Sequences were obtained from blood. The receptors originated from a man in his sixties in good health. The CDR3 runs from the conserved cysteine through the conserved F or W. Each record gives: V gene, J gene, D gene, clone size, CDR3 DNA, CDR3 protein. A D gene is named only where the DNA matches it firmly. Where a row states a size, it is once, few, many or the class of an expanded clone; other rows omit it.

v_call: TRBV3-1
j_call: TRBJ1-5
d_call: NA
clone_size: few
cdr3_nt: TGTGCCAGCAGCCAAGATAGGGGTCAGCCCCAGCATTTT
cdr3_aa: CASSQDRGQPQHF

v_call: TRBV5-1
j_call: TRBJ1-1
d_call: NA
clone_size: NA
cdr3_nt: TGCGCCAGCAGCTTGGGGGGGTCGGACACTGAAGCTTTCTTT
cdr3_aa: CASSLGGSDTEAFF

v_call: TRBV5-1
j_call: TRBJ2-3
d_call: TRBD1
clone_size: NA
cdr3_nt: TGCGCCAGCAGCCGGACAGGGGTGGGAGATACGCAGTATTTT
cdr3_aa: CASSRTGVGDTQYF

v_call: TRBV6-2/TRBV6-3
j_call: TRBJ2-7
d_call: TRBD2
clone_size: NA
cdr3_nt: TGTGCCAGCAGCCGGACTAGAGGGTACGAGCAGTACTTC
cdr3_aa: CASSRTRGYEQYF

v_call: TRBV6-1
j_call: TRBJ2-1
d_call: NA
clone_size: NA
cdr3_nt: TGTGCCAGCAGTGCCCCAAACTACGGGGCCTACAATGAGCAGTTCTTC
cdr3_aa: CASSAPNYGAYNEQFF

v_call: TRBV7-2
j_call: TRBJ1-1
d_call: NA
clone_size: NA
cdr3_nt: TGTGCCAGCAGCGCTCGTAGGAACACTGAAGCTTTCTTT
cdr3_aa: CASSARRNTEAFF

v_call: TRBV20-1
j_call: TRBJ2-7
d_call: TRBD1
clone_size: once
cdr3_nt: TGCAGTGCCACGACAGGGGGCGAATGGTTCGAGCAGTACTTC
cdr3_aa: CSATTGGEWFEQYF

v_call: TRBV6-5
j_call: TRBJ1-4
d_call: NA
clone_size: NA
cdr3_nt: TGTGCCAGCAGCCGTGGCAGGGAACTGTTTTTT
cdr3_aa: CASSRGRELFF

v_call: TRBV7-9
j_call: TRBJ1-1
d_call: NA
clone_size: NA
cdr3_nt: TGTGCCAGCGGGAGGGATGAAGCTTTCTTT
cdr3_aa: CASGRDEAFF

v_call: TRBV28
j_call: TRBJ1-2
d_call: TRBD1
clone_size: NA
cdr3_nt: TGTGCCAGCAGTCCGTACGGGACAGGGGGCAGGTGGGGCTATGGCTACACCTTC
cdr3_aa: CASSPYGTGGRWGYGYTF

v_call: TRBV20-1
j_call: TRBJ1-6
d_call: NA
clone_size: NA
cdr3_nt: TGCAGTGCTATACCGGGGGAAGCCAACCCCTATAATTCACCCCTCCACTTT
cdr3_aa: CSAIPGEANPYNSPLHF

v_call: TRBV7-9
j_call: TRBJ1-3
d_call: NA
clone_size: NA
cdr3_nt: TGTGCCAGCAGCTTAGTTGGGGGGAACGGAAACACCATATATTTT
cdr3_aa: CASSLVGGNGNTIYF

v_call: TRBV21-1
j_call: TRBJ1-1
d_call: NA
clone_size: NA
cdr3_nt: TGTGCCAGCAGCAAAAAGTCCCTTCGGGGGCCGGGGACTGAAGCTTTCTTT
cdr3_aa: CASSKKSLRGPGTEAFF

v_call: TRBV7-2
j_call: TRBJ2-1
d_call: NA
clone_size: NA
cdr3_nt: TGTGCCGGCAGCTTTATGCGGACAGAAGCAAATCGGCAGTTCTTC
cdr3_aa: CAGSFMRTEANRQFF

v_call: TRBV28
j_call: TRBJ2-7
d_call: TRBD2
clone_size: many
cdr3_nt: TGTGCCAGCGGCCGGGGGGGATCCTACGAGCAGTACTTC
cdr3_aa: CASGRGGSYEQYF

v_call: TRBV27
j_call: TRBJ2-7
d_call: NA
clone_size: NA
cdr3_nt: TGTGCCAGCAGTTTGCTCCATACCCCGGTCCACGAGCAGTACTTC
cdr3_aa: CASSLLHTPVHEQYF

v_call: TRBV21-1
j_call: TRBJ2-3
d_call: NA
clone_size: many
cdr3_nt: TGTGCCAGCAGCAAAGGGACAGGGGAAAGCACAGATACGCAGTATTTT
cdr3_aa: CASSKGTGESTDTQYF

v_call: TRBV5-1
j_call: TRBJ2-6
d_call: NA
clone_size: NA
cdr3_nt: TGCGCCAGCAGCTTGATGGGATCTGGGGCCAACGTCCTGACTTTC
cdr3_aa: CASSLMGSGANVLTF

v_call: TRBV6-6
j_call: TRBJ2-1
d_call: NA
clone_size: NA
cdr3_nt: TGTGCCAGCAGTTACTCCGGGCCCTCCCGGGGTGAGCAGTTCTTC
cdr3_aa: CASSYSGPSRGEQFF

v_call: TRBV3-1
j_call: TRBJ2-5
d_call: TRBD2
clone_size: few
cdr3_nt: TGTGCCAGCAGCCTCCTAGCGGTTAACCAAGAGACCCAGTACTTC
cdr3_aa: CASSLLAVNQETQYF

v_call: TRBV7-2
j_call: TRBJ2-7
d_call: TRBD2
clone_size: NA
cdr3_nt: TGTGCCAGCAGCCGGACTAGCCCCAGCTCCTACGAGCAGTACTTC
cdr3_aa: CASSRTSPSSYEQYF

v_call: TRBV7-2
j_call: TRBJ2-5
d_call: TRBD1
clone_size: NA
cdr3_nt: TGTGCCAGCAGCCCCGGGACAGTAGTCCAAGAGACCCAGTACTTC
cdr3_aa: CASSPGTVVQETQYF

v_call: TRBV12-3/TRBV12-4
j_call: TRBJ2-5
d_call: NA
clone_size: NA
cdr3_nt: TGTGCCAGCAGTTTAGGGGGGATCCGTCCAGAGACCCAGTACTTC
cdr3_aa: CASSLGGIRPETQYF

v_call: TRBV20-1
j_call: TRBJ2-7
d_call: TRBD2
clone_size: few
cdr3_nt: TGCAGTGCTAGACACGATAAAAGAATAGCGGGAGGAGCCCTCTCCTACGAGCAGTACTTC
cdr3_aa: CSARHDKRIAGGALSYEQYF

v_call: TRBV7-2
j_call: TRBJ2-7
d_call: NA
clone_size: NA
cdr3_nt: TGTACCAGCAGCCCTTCGGGGGCTACCTACGAGCAGTACTTC
cdr3_aa: CTSSPSGATYEQYF

v_call: TRBV5-4
j_call: TRBJ2-1
d_call: TRBD2
clone_size: NA
cdr3_nt: TGTGCCAGCAGCCGTCTCGGGACTAGCGGGAGCTATGAGCAGTTCTTC
cdr3_aa: CASSRLGTSGSYEQFF